Presented here are 21 T cell receptor beta chains from one specimen sequenced in a study of blood T cell repertoires in COVID-19. Profiled with immunoSEQ multiplex PCR; TCRdb holds only in-frame clones, not every one. The sample includes about 240,000 clones, less than 90% seen only once; the top ten take 5.5% to 8%. The specimen sequenced was peripheral blood. The receptor source for this set is a man in his sixties with acute or convalescent COVID-19.

This chain joins TRBV6-4 and TRBJ1-5, with 7 bases lining up with TRBD1. Losses at the gene ends were 8 bases for V and 0 bases for J; bases not matched to a gene: 4. Germline V gene lookup returns CDR1 MRHNA and CDR2 SNTAGT. The CDR3 extends over 14 amino acids. In DNA form, the CDR3 reads TGTGCCAGCGCCGGGACAGATAGCAATCAGCCCCAGCATTTT. Its translation is CASAGTDSNQPQHF.

This clone was counted only a few times. This sequence joins TRBV5-1 and TRBJ1-1; D is possibly TRBD1 (5 bases). V lost 1 base, J lost 4 bases, and 8 bases lay in between. The CDR3 runs 13 residues. Germline V gene lookup returns CDR1 SGHRS and CDR2 YFSETQ. DNA for the CDR3: TGCGCCAGCAGCTTGACAGGACCCACTGAAGCTTTCTTT. The encoded protein is CASSLTGPTEAFF.

The CDR3 loop reads CAWSPGSYNVIGEETQYF. Written as DNA, the CDR3 is TGTGCCTGGAGCCCAGGGTCGTACAATGTAATTGGTGAAGAGACCCAGTACTTC. The V call is TRBV30, the J call TRBJ2-5; possible D gene TRBD1, 5 bases. Germline-derived CDR1 and CDR2 are GTSNPN and SVGIG (reference sequence). V was clipped by 3 bases and J by 3 bases, with 26 bases between them. The CDR3 length is 18 residues.

This chain links TRBV5-4 with TRBJ2-3, with D possibly matching TRBD1 (6 bases). V lost 1 base, J lost 4 bases, and 13 bases lay in between. Germline V CDR1 and CDR2: SGHNT, YYREEE (reference sequence). The length of the CDR3 is 15 residues. The CDR3 DNA follows: TGTGCCAGCAGCTTGCCTGGACAGTTGGCAGATACGCAGTATTTT. Its protein product is CASSLPGQLADTQYF.

Details on this clone: The sample has other DNA sequences that encode this CDR3 too. CDR3 protein: CASSAGTAYNEQFF. The CDR3 bases are TGTGCCAGCAGTGCCGGGACAGCCTACAATGAGCAGTTCTTC. The V and J genes are TRBV6-4 and TRBJ2-1, with TRBD1 matching 7 bases. This CDR3 is built from 14 residues. J lost 2 bases, V lost 4 bases, and 2 bases had no gene match. The V gene's germline CDR1 is MRHNA and CDR2 SNTAGT.

This rearrangement joins TRBV7-9 to TRBJ2-4; 7 nucleotides match TRBD1. J lost 10 bases, V lost 3 bases, and 3 bases had no gene match. This CDR3 has 12 amino acids. Germline-derived CDR1 and CDR2 are SEHNR and FQNEAQ (reference sequence). The CDR3 loop reads CASSFSRGIQYF. CDR3 in DNA: TGTGCCAGCAGCTTTAGCAGGGGGATTCAGTACTTC.

The chain uses TRBV28 and TRBJ2-7; D possibly corresponds to TRBD1 (5 bases). There are 14 residues in the CDR3. The V gene's germline CDR1 is MDHEN and CDR2 SYDVKM. V was shortened by 3 bases and J by 0 bases, with 9 bases between the two germline ends. CDR3 bases: TGTGCCAGCAGTTTGGGGCGGCACTCCTACGAGCAGTACTTC. Translation gives CASSLGRHSYEQYF.

This chain connects TRBV5-5 to TRBJ2-1; 7 bases align to TRBD1. The CDR3 covers 15 residues. J gave up 2 bases and V 4 bases, and 6 bases lay outside the gene matches. Germline-derived CDR1 and CDR2 are SGHKS and YYEKEE (reference sequence). The CDR3 bases are TGTGCCAGCAGCATTGGGACAGCCACCTACAATGAGCAGTTCTTC. It encodes CASSIGTATYNEQFF. The full variable domain, in which reference TRBV5-5 and TRBJ2-1 provide the parts outside the CDR3, is DAGVTQSPTHLIKTRGQQVTLRCSPISGHKSVSWYQQVLGQGPQFIFQYYEKEERGRGNFPDRFSARQFPNYSSELNVNALLLGDSALYLCASSIGTATYNEQFFGPGTRLTVL.

This clone was detected a few times. This chain links TRBV5-5 with TRBJ1-2, with 7 nucleotides matching TRBD1. The CDR3 covers 15 residues. Per the germline V gene, CDR1 is SGHKS and CDR2 is YYEKEE (reference sequence). V shed 4 bases, J shed 3 bases, and the junction held 9 bases outside the gene matches. This chain's CDR3 is CASSRRQGEDYGYTF. The CDR3 region has the DNA TGTGCCAGCAGCAGGAGACAGGGTGAGGACTATGGCTACACCTTC.

V gene TRBV5-1 combines with J gene TRBJ1-2; TRBD1 might be the D (6 bases). Between the trimmed V and J ends, which lost 7 bases and 3 bases, there was a span of 13 bases. CDR3 length: 13 amino acids. Germline-derived CDR1 and CDR2 are SGHRS and YFSETQ. The DNA for the CDR3 is TGCGCCAGCCGTGTGGACAGCCACTATGGCTACACCTTC. Its protein product is CASRVDSHYGYTF.

This clone was seen a single time. The chain carries TRBV12-3 or TRBV12-4 and TRBJ1-1; D unresolved. The CDR3 is 11 residues long. V lost 6 bases and J 10 bases, leaving 12 bases between the germline ends. In DNA form, the CDR3 reads TGTGCCAGCAGCCGAGGGTTGGTAGCTTTCTTT. Translating gives CASSRGLVAFF.

The chain carries TRBV2 and TRBJ2-2; 9 bases align to TRBD2. Trimming at V came to 4 bases and at J to 8 bases, leaving 11 bases not matched to a gene. From germline, CDR1 is SNHLY and CDR2 FYNNEI. The CDR3 runs 16 residues. Written as DNA, the CDR3 is TGTGCCAGCAGTGCCGGTGGCGGGAGGGCCACTGGGGAGCTGTTTTTT. This encodes CASSAGGGRATGELFF.

CDR3 loop: CASTSFRDTSSNQPQHF. The CDR3 coding sequence is TGTGCCAGCACCTCCTTCCGGGACACCTCTAGCAATCAGCCCCAGCATTTT. V gene TRBV28 combines with J gene TRBJ1-5, with D maybe TRBD1 (6 bases). The CDR3 totals 17 residues. Per germline, CDR1 MDHEN and CDR2 SYDVKM. Deletions cut 7 bases from V and 0 bases from J, with 19 bases between.

The chain combines TRBV27 with TRBJ2-2; unclear D gene. CDR3 length: 15 amino acids. The V end was cut by 0 bases, the J end by 4 bases, with 9 bases between. Germline CDR1 reads MNHEY; CDR2 reads SMNVEV (reference sequence). The CDR3 DNA reads TGTGCCAGCAGTTTATCAGCAATTCGCACCGGGGAGCTGTTTTTT. Its translation: CASSLSAIRTGELFF.

V is TRBV5-1 and J is TRBJ1-3, with 10 nucleotides matching TRBD1. The V segment lost 0 bases and the J segment 3 bases; nucleotides outside the gene matches: 0. The germline gives CDR1 SGHRS, CDR2 YFSETQ. The CDR3 has 15 residues. The CDR3 DNA is TGCGCCAGCAGCTTGGGGGACAGGGGTGGAAACACCATATATTTT. It is translated as CASSLGDRGGNTIYF.

The genes are TRBV14 and TRBJ2-5; 9 nucleotides line up with TRBD1. This CDR3 region has 15 residues. CDR1 and CDR2 from the germline V gene are SGHDN and FVKESK. With V trimmed by 6 bases and J by 2 bases, 7 bases remained unmatched. The CDR3 reads CASSHSDRGQETQYF. The CDR3 DNA is TGTGCCAGCAGTCACTCGGACAGGGGACAAGAGACCCAGTACTTC.

This chain links TRBV3-1 (or the pseudogene TRBV3-2) with TRBJ1-1; no reliable D call. The CDR3 extends over 14 amino acids. Germline CDR1 is LGHDT and CDR2 is YNNKEL (reference sequence). Trimming removed 0 bases from V and 5 bases from J, with 10 bases in between. CDR3 bases: TGTGCCAGCAGCCAAGATGCTGGGAGGACTGAAGCTTTCTTT. Its protein is CASSQDAGRTEAFF.

This chain joins TRBV24-1 and TRBJ2-3; D may be TRBD2 (5 bases). V shed 4 bases and J shed 1 base, with 14 bases lying between them. The germline V gene encodes CDR1 KGHDR and CDR2 SFDVKD. The CDR3 is 16 amino acids. The CDR3 region has the DNA TGTGCCACCAGTGAAGAAGGTGGCGGGCGCACAGATACGCAGTATTTT. Translated: CATSEEGGGRTDTQYF.

The chain is built from TRBV7-9 and TRBJ2-7; a weak D match, TRBD2 (6 bases). The length of the CDR3 is 12 residues. The germline V gene encodes CDR1 SEHNR and CDR2 FQNEAQ (reference sequence). Trimming cost V 5 bases and J 7 bases, with 12 bases left between them. The DNA of the CDR3 is TGTGCCAGCAGCGCCCCGCGGGGAGAGCAGTACTTC. It translates to CASSAPRGEQYF.

J is TRBJ2-6 and V is TRBV29-1; D is undetermined. This CDR3 spans 13 amino acids. Germline V gene data show CDR1 as SQVTM and CDR2 as ANQGSEA. Trimming shortened V by 6 bases and J by 0 bases, and 6 bases separated the two germline ends. The CDR3 bases are TGCAGCGTCCACACCTCTGGGGCCAACGTCCTGACTTTC. Protein sequence: CSVHTSGANVLTF.

The chain uses TRBV19 and TRBJ1-2; D perhaps matches TRBD1 (6 bases). From germline, CDR1 is LNHDA and CDR2 SQIVND (reference sequence). The CDR3 sequence is 17 residues long. The V gene lost 4 bases and the J gene lost 5 bases, with 23 bases spanning the gap. Here the CDR3 reads CASSTHSGTPIAYGYTF. CDR3 nucleotides: TGTGCCAGTAGTACCCACTCGGGGACACCGATCGCGTATGGCTACACCTTC.